This T cell receptor (beta chain) emerged from a study of blood T cell repertoires in COVID-19. Overall study context: Some COVID-19 samples were acute and others convalescent; all came from the United States, Italy and Spain. PBMCs, B-cell-depleted T cells, or T cells provided the cDNA or gDNA that made up the material.

Between the trimmed V and J ends, which lost 5 bases and 5 bases, there was a span of 16 bases. Germline CDR1 is MDHEN and CDR2 is SYDVKM. This CDR3 is 15 amino acids long. Authors' methods: Researchers report that nucleated cell counts were estimated from reference gene primer amplification. The method was immunoSEQ multiplex PCR; TCRdb's version includes in-frame clones alone and lacks a portion of them. The V and J calls and clone size come from that table; D and trimming were worked out from the DNA. The repertoire has roughly 100,000 clones, roughly 92% of them found once; the top ten carry 5% to 6%.

The rearrangement joins TRBV28 to TRBJ1-5; weak D call: TRBD1 (6 bases). The sequence came from a man aged 50 or older with active COVID-19. The sequencing sample was made of peripheral blood. Here the CDR3 reads CASSAPPGGYQPQHF. In DNA form, the CDR3 reads TGTGCCAGCAGTGCACCACCTGGGGGCTATCAGCCCCAGCATTTT.